The clone carrying this TCR beta chain was detected once. Its antigen is not identified. Sequenced by immunoSEQ multiplex PCR; TCRdb stores in-frame clones only, minus some. The repertoire consists of 100,000 to 150,000 clones, with under 90% occurring once and the leading ten covering 2% to 2.5%. The sample comes from a study of cytomegalovirus exposure and HLA in healthy donors. Study results and limitations: With high specificity and sensitivity, the classifier reportedly diagnosed cytomegalovirus status. TCR beta chains numbering some 160 were designated cytomegalovirus-associated.

CDR1 MDHEN and CDR2 SYDVKM come from the germline V gene. The CDR3 contains 16 residues. The germline V and J ends were trimmed by 5 bases and 4 bases, with 21 bases remaining between them. The donors were members of the approximately 130-subject validation cohort (separate from the approximately 650-subject first cohort). Sequences were obtained from PBMCs. The chain joins TRBV28 to TRBJ2-7; no reliable D call. This receptor was taken from a woman younger than 30 in good health and CMV-seronegative. In nucleotides, the CDR3 is TGTGCCAGCAGTACGGGTCTTACAAGTTTCTTTTACGAGCAGTACTTC. This gives the protein CASSTGLTSFFYEQYF. The whole variable domain, filled in from reference TRBV28 and TRBJ2-7, reads DVKVTQSSRYLVKRTGEKVFLECVQDMDHENMFWYRQDPGLGLRLIYFSYDVKMKEKGDIPEGYSVSREKKERFSLILESASTNQTSMYLCASSTGLTSFFYEQYFGPGTRLTVT.